This TCR beta chain emerged from a study of T cells in Graves' hyperthyroidism and ophthalmopathy (dated by TCRdb to between 2017 and 2020). As for the study more broadly: Peripheral blood samples were taken at initial diagnosis, before any treatment was given. Whether ophthalmopathy could be predicted prospectively was tested in an independent validation cohort made up of 18 to 20 hyperthyroidism patients plus 17 patients who later progressed to ophthalmopathy. In about 6 Graves' hyperthyroidism patients, the study also compared T-cell repertoires from thyroid tissue with T-cell repertoires from blood. A discovery cohort of roughly 100 patients, 43 with Graves' ophthalmopathy and about 58 with stable Graves' hyperthyroidism, was used to find distinguishing TCR V-J signatures. The paper describes TCR Vbeta CDR3 sequencing of fewer than 150 peripheral blood samples, made up of 43 ophthalmopathy patients, roughly 72 hyperthyroidism patients and 17 progressor patients. Once sampling was done, hyperthyroidism patients were given methimazole at a starting dose of 30 mg daily, whereas ophthalmopathy patients were given high-dose intravenous methylprednisolone. The 85 to 100 discovery patients were randomly split 7:3 into training and test sets. The paper as a whole reports these results and caveats: No statistical method was used to set the sample size in advance, and investigators knew the group allocation. In validation, progression to ophthalmopathy was predicted by the model with approximately 67% sensitivity and around 75% specificity, a median of about 6 months before onset. Ophthalmopathy was separated from stable hyperthyroidism by a 13 V-J signature model, with 85% to 90% sensitivity and approximately 84% specificity obtained in cross-validation and 80%/75% obtained in testing. Most expanded thyroid clonotypes (frequency above 0.001) were also detected in blood, a finding suggesting that blood repertoires may reflect thyroid immune responses.

In the ophthalmopathy patients, disease was moderately to severely active, with a Clinical Activity Score of 3 or more, a NOSPECS grade of 4 or more, and a duration of less than 3 months. The study excluded patients with uncontrolled infections, other autoimmune diseases, pregnancy or lactation. Diagnoses were established on the basis of clinical symptoms, serum thyroxine and TRAb, thyroid ultrasound, and orbital computed tomography. PBMCs were separated from about 10 ml of fresh peripheral blood using Ficoll-Paque density gradient centrifugation. Trizol reagent was used to extract total RNA, and RNA quality was then checked on an Agilent 2100 Bioanalyzer. Concerning this clonotype itself: The target of this receptor is not known. Base qualities were left out, and no much larger clone turns up one base away.

Amplification of TCR beta CDR3 regions was carried out from RNA transcripts. A first-round RT-PCR of the TCR CDR3 used the HTBI primer set with the Qiagen OneStep RT-PCR kit. Libraries were constructed in a second round of multiplex PCR, after which size selection and purification were carried out. Paired-end sequencing of the libraries was performed with 100 bp reads on an Illumina HiSeq2000. For the original study's pipeline: SOAPnuke was used to process the raw data, throwing out any read that contained adapters or uncalled bases, had a mean Phred below 15, or lacked an exact constant-primer or identifier match. High-quality paired reads were merged using COPE v1.2.5, and each unique nucleotide sequence was defined as a clonotype. Clonotypes were aligned to IMGT TRBV, TRBD and TRBJ reference segments using MiTCR v1.1. Analysis was restricted to V-J combinations with a frequency above 0.0001, which covered about 99% of repertoires. A TCS score was defined as the ratio of F50 (clonal expansion) to E x V (chaos), with BLOSUM62-based TCRdist applied between CDR3 peptides within each V-J. Welch's t-statistics and random forest reduced some 510 V-J features to 13, which were used in a naive Bayes classifier (R e1071). TCRdb cleaned the public reads at Q25 with fastp, built clones with MiXCR and kept in-frame beta chains. Each entry is one CDR3 protein sequence, shown with its most common DNA and genes. The V and J calls and clone size come from TCRdb's table, not from the authors' own analysis. The sample contains around 300,000 distinct CDR3 sequences, roughly 22% of them found a single time. 50% to 75% of the sample rests with the top ten.

Sequencing input: blood. This sequence was found in a young man with Graves' ophthalmopathy.

The CDR3 protein: CASSLRGQGFTDTQYF. The sequence in DNA is TGTGCCAGCAGCTTACGGGGACAGGGTTTCACAGATACGCAGTATTTT. In this chain, TRBV7-3 is recombined with TRBJ2-3, with TRBD1 identical over 9 junction bases. CDR1 and CDR2 were assigned from the germline V gene as SGHTA and FQGTGA. The CDR3, from cysteine to phenylalanine, totals 16 residues. This entry keeps only the CDR3 DNA: 48 bases, framed from base 1. Compared with germline, V lacks 2 bases and J lacks 2 bases; bases without a gene match: 5.